The subject of this entry is one T cell receptor (beta chain). This may be a read error: a much more frequent sequence differs by one nucleotide. The CDR3 extends over 16 amino acids. Looked up from germline, CDR1 is DFQATT and CDR2 is SNEGSKA (reference sequence). It was with unique molecular identifiers that the TCRbeta library was prepared. TCRdb re-analysed the PCR reads in MiXCR, keeping a single row per CDR3 protein. This sample has nearly 250,000 distinct CDR3 sequences, with roughly 8.2% found just once. This sample is part of a study of T-cell reconstitution after alpha-beta-depleted transplantation in children.

This chain connects TRBV20-1 to TRBJ2-3; 9 positions agree with TRBD2. This receptor was identified in a male patient younger than 18 who had a stem cell transplant for acute lymphoblastic leukemia, so the T cells may come from the graft donor. The specimen was PBMCs, mostly from graft donor cells, collected 180 days after TCRalphabeta/CD19-depleted stem cell transplant. In DNA, the CDR3 is TGCAGTGCTAGAGGGTCCTGGCGGGAGGGGACAGATACGCTGTATTTT. Residues: CSARGSWREGTDTLYF.